This T cell receptor (beta chain) originates from a study of CD8 T cells in Susac syndrome. Looked up from germline, CDR1 is DFQATT and CDR2 is SNEGSKA (reference sequence). This CDR3 comprises 15 residues. Between the trimmed V and J ends, which lost 0 bases and 2 bases, there was a span of 14 bases. From blood CD8+ and CD4+ T cells, the TCR beta chain was sequenced. The patients who served as multiple sclerosis controls were treatment-naive and had stable or active relapsing-remitting disease that fulfilled the revised McDonald criteria. Roughly 0.45 to 1 ug RNA was reverse transcribed with random hexamers. The authors amplified TCR beta CDR3 across 54 Vbeta and 13 Jbeta using immunoSEQ multiplex PCR. TCRdb re-called the immunoSEQ multiplex PCR reads with MiXCR, one entry per CDR3 protein. Of about 430,000 distinct CDR3 sequences listed, approximately 85% are singletons.

Material: CD8+ T cells from PBMCs. The clonotype was recovered from a human donor with multiple sclerosis. The V gene is TRBV20-1, the J gene TRBJ2-7; weak D call: TRBD1 (6 bases). Here the CDR3 DNA reads TGCAGTGCTAGAGATCGGACAGACGCTACCTACGAGCAGTACTTC. Translation: CSARDRTDATYEQYF.